The rows below give T cell receptor beta chains drawn from one sample of a study of identical twins. TCRdb used MiXCR to reprocess the 5' RACE reads, holding one entry per CDR3 protein. This sample has 200,000 to 250,000 distinct CDR3 sequences, with 5% to 7% found just once. In addition, the sample was reused for a study of T cells expressing NK-cell markers.

The specimen sequenced was CD8+ T cells sorted from blood. All receptors derive from a woman between 18 and 29 years old in good health. CDR3s include the opening cysteine and the closing phenylalanine or tryptophan. D genes are given only for firm matches. Clone size is stated in some rows and not others, as once, few, many or a class when expanded.

v_call	j_call	clone_size	d_call	cdr3_nt	cdr3_aa
TRBV29-1	TRBJ1-1	-	-	TGCAGCGCAGGGAGGACTGAAGCTTTCTTT	CSAGRTEAFF
TRBV11-2	TRBJ2-1	-	TRBD2	TGTGCCAGCAGCTTAAGGGGGTCGGGAGGGAGCTCCTACAATGAGCAGTTCTTC	CASSLRGSGGSSYNEQFF
TRBV4-3	TRBJ2-7	many	-	TGCGCCAGCAGCCAAGTACGGGCCAGAAGCTACGAGCAGTACTTC	CASSQVRARSYEQYF
TRBV27	TRBJ2-1	many	TRBD2	TGTGCCAGCAGTTCGACAATTAGCGGGAGGGGTGAGCAGTTCTTC	CASSSTISGRGEQFF
TRBV2	TRBJ2-1	many	-	TGTGCCAGCATTGGAAGCTTTGAGCAGTTCTTC	CASIGSFEQFF
TRBV9	TRBJ1-1	many	-	TGTGCCAGCAGCGTAGGACAGTACACTGAAGCTTTCTTT	CASSVGQYTEAFF
TRBV7-8	TRBJ2-2	-	-	TGTGCCAGCAGCAAAACAGGGATCGGAACCGGGGAGCTGTTTTTT	CASSKTGIGTGELFF
TRBV15	TRBJ1-1	few	TRBD1	TGTGCCACCAAGACAGGGGGAATCACTGAAGCTTTCTTT	CATKTGGITEAFF
TRBV12-3/TRBV12-4	TRBJ2-2	many	-	TGTGCCAGCAGCCGGCCGTTTACCGGGGAGCTGTTTTTT	CASSRPFTGELFF
TRBV4-3	TRBJ2-3	many	-	TGCGCCAGCAGCCAAACGTCTAGCAGTAGCACAGATACGCAGTATTTT	CASSQTSSSSTDTQYF
TRBV6-2/TRBV6-3	TRBJ1-5	many	-	TGTGCCAGCAGTCTTTCCTGGACAGGCAATCAGCCCCAGCATTTT	CASSLSWTGNQPQHF
TRBV4-1	TRBJ2-7	-	TRBD1	TGCGCCAGCAGCCAAGACAGGGGGAACTACGAGCAGTACTTC	CASSQDRGNYEQYF
TRBV15	TRBJ2-7	few	TRBD1	TGTGCCACCAGCGGCAGACAGGGGTCCCCCTACGAGCAGTACTTC	CATSGRQGSPYEQYF
TRBV20-1	TRBJ2-3	-	-	TGCAGTGCTAGAGATCATTTAACTTCTACGCAGTATTTT	CSARDHLTSTQYF
TRBV25-1	TRBJ1-5	-	-	TGTGCCAGCAGTGAATGGGGGGGGCCCCAGCATTTT	CASSEWGGPQHF
TRBV10-2	TRBJ2-1	many	TRBD2	TGCGCCAGTTCCCTGCGGGGGGGCCTCGCGAATGAGCAGTTCTTC	CASSLRGGLANEQFF
TRBV14	TRBJ2-1	many	TRBD2	TGTGCCAGCAGCCAAACTAGCGGGAGAAGTTACAATGAGCAGTTCTTC	CASSQTSGRSYNEQFF
TRBV19	TRBJ2-7	-	-	TGTGCCAGTTCTCCAGGGATCAACGAGCAGTACTTC	CASSPGINEQYF
TRBV19	TRBJ2-7	few	-	TGTGCCAGTAGCCCTTCAGGGGGGAGCTCCTACGAGCAGTACTTC	CASSPSGGSSYEQYF
TRBV27	TRBJ2-7	many	TRBD1	TGTGCCAGCAGTCGACAGGGGGCGGTGATCTCGGAGCAGTACTTC	CASSRQGAVISEQYF
TRBV20-1	TRBJ1-2	few	-	TGCAGTGCAACGTGGGGGACTTATGGCTACACCTTC	CSATWGTYGYTF
TRBV20-1	TRBJ1-5	-	TRBD1	TGCAGTGCTAAACGGGACAGATCGATTCAGCCCCAGCATTTT	CSAKRDRSIQPQHF
TRBV4-3	TRBJ1-1	-	-	TGCGCCAGCAGCCAAGATCCTTCGAACCCCCAAAGAGCTTTCTTT	CASSQDPSNPQRAFF
TRBV5-5	TRBJ2-7	few	-	TGTGCCAGCAGCCCTGTTAGGAGCTCCTACGAGCAGTACTTC	CASSPVRSSYEQYF
TRBV27	TRBJ2-7	-	TRBD1	TGTGCCAGCAGCGCTCTAAGCCGGGACAGGGGATTCTACGAGCAGTACTTC	CASSALSRDRGFYEQYF
TRBV7-9	TRBJ1-4	many	-	TGTGCCAGCAGCCCCGACAGAAGTAATGAAAAACTGTTTTTT	CASSPDRSNEKLFF
TRBV7-6	TRBJ2-7	few	-	TGTGCCAGCAGCGGAGGACTGGCGGGCGAGCAGTACTTC	CASSGGLAGEQYF
TRBV6-5	TRBJ1-1	few	-	TGTGCCAGCAGTTACACGGCGGTGGGGGAGGGGACTGAAGCTTTCTTT	CASSYTAVGEGTEAFF